The 6 T cell receptor beta chains below come from one sample, sequenced in a study of cytomegalovirus exposure and HLA in healthy donors (dated by TCRdb to about 2017). The method behind the library was the immunoSEQ multiplex PCR assay. In TCRdb, the immuneACCESS table is reduced to in-frame sequences with V and J assigned. These tables do not hold every clone; where another copy was compared, an unresolved V gene accounts for under half, and the others remain unexplained. The sample table records hundreds of thousands of clones; about nine tenths of these occur just once. The top ten hold 1.5% to 2% of the sample. Sequencing used PBMCs. The source of these receptors is a woman between 18 and 30 years old in good health and CMV-seropositive.

V and J are TRBV4-1 and TRBJ2-1; a weak D match, TRBD1 (6 bases). The CDR3 runs 16 residues. Germline V gives CDR1 MGHRA, CDR2 YSYEKL. Trimming removed 0 bases at V and 0 bases at J, with 9 bases between. The CDR3 sequence is CASSQEATGSYNEQFF. The CDR3 DNA sequence: TGCGCCAGCAGCCAAGAAGCGACAGGCTCCTACAATGAGCAGTTCTTC.

The rearrangement joins TRBV5-1 to TRBJ2-1; 7 bases agree with TRBD2. CDR3 length: 15 residues. The V and J ends lost 4 bases and 5 bases, in that order; junction bases with no gene match: 9. Germline lookup yields CDR1 SGHRS and CDR2 YFSETQ. This CDR3 reads CASSQTSPTHNEQFF. The CDR3 DNA reads TGCGCCAGCAGCCAGACTAGCCCCACCCACAATGAGCAGTTCTTC. Using reference TRBV5-1 and TRBJ2-1 for the parts outside the CDR3, the full variable domain is KAGVTQTPRYLIKTRGQQVTLSCSPISGHRSVSWYQQTPGQGLQFLFEYFSETQRNKGNFPGRFSGRQFSNSRSEMNVSTLELGDSALYLCASSQTSPTHNEQFFGPGTRLTVL.

This clone was counted once. The gene calls are TRBV2 and TRBJ2-1, with 7 bases matching TRBD2. This CDR3 region has 15 residues. The ends lost 4 bases at V and 8 bases at J; junction bases unmatched: 11. CDR1 is SNHLY, CDR2 FYNNEI, per germline. CDR3 nucleotide sequence: TGTGCCAGCAGTGCTTGGCTAGCGGCGGGGGATGAGCAGTTCTTC. It codes for CASSAWLAAGDEQFF.

The chain employs TRBV5-1 and TRBJ2-7; 9 bases align to TRBD2. Unmatched junction bases numbered 5, after V lost 2 bases and J lost 5 bases. Germline V gene lookup returns CDR1 SGHRS and CDR2 YFSETQ. The CDR3 is 14 amino acids. CDR3 in DNA: TGCGCCAGCAGCTTTAGCGGGAGCGGCAACGAGCAGTACTTC. Translation: CASSFSGSGNEQYF.

The V and J genes are TRBV5-4 and TRBJ2-1; 11 positions agree with TRBD2. The CDR3 is made up of 15 amino acids. Germline V gene data show CDR1 as SGHNT and CDR2 as YYREEE (reference sequence). V gave up 2 bases and J gave up 3 bases; unmatched junction bases: 1. The CDR3, as DNA: TGTGCCAGCAGCTTCGGGACTAGCGGCTACAATGAGCAGTTCTTC. It codes for CASSFGTSGYNEQFF. Looking up the rest from reference TRBV5-4 and TRBJ2-1 gives the full variable domain: ETGVTQSPTHLIKTRGQQVTLRCSSQSGHNTVSWYQQALGQGPQFIFQYYREEENGRGNFPPRFSGLQFPNYSSELNVNALELDDSALYLCASSFGTSGYNEQFFGPGTRLTVL.

This sequence joins TRBV27 and TRBJ1-4; TRBD1 might be the D (5 bases). V shed 3 bases and J shed 6 bases, with 8 bases lying between them. This CDR3 has 13 amino acids. Germline V CDR1 and CDR2: MNHEY, SMNVEV (reference sequence). The chain's CDR3 is CASSLGRYEKLFF. The CDR3 nucleotides read TGTGCCAGCAGTTTGGGGCGCTATGAAAAACTGTTTTTT.